This TCR beta chain was recovered during a study of T-cell memory formation after mild COVID-19. It was 5'RACE with constant-segment primers that produced the TCR alpha and TCR beta cDNA libraries, which carried sample barcodes and UMIs. TCRdb used MiXCR to reprocess the 5' RACE reads, holding one entry per CDR3 protein. Here the sample spans approximately 110,000 distinct CDR3 sequences, around a fifth being singletons. In this sample, this clonotype turned up a few times. The antigen is undetermined. General observations from the study: Among clones contracting day 15 to 85, CD4/CD8 was balanced, whereas later expanders leaned CD4+.

The CDR3 is 17 residues long. The ends were cut back, 4 bases at V and 1 base at J, with 17 bases in the middle. Germline V gene lookup returns CDR1 SGHRS and CDR2 YFSETQ. The rearrangement links TRBV5-1 to TRBJ2-2, with D possibly called TRBD1 or TRBD2 (5 bases each). The sequence derives from a man between 18 and 29 years old who had mild COVID-19 (a few samples of this study predate the infection). Cell type and time point are not known. Sequences were obtained from PBMCs or a T cell subset sorted from them (not recorded which). The CDR3 coding sequence is TGCGCCAGCAGCCCGGGGCAATCCCCTTGGAACACCGGGGAGCTGTTTTTT. It translates to CASSPGQSPWNTGELFF.